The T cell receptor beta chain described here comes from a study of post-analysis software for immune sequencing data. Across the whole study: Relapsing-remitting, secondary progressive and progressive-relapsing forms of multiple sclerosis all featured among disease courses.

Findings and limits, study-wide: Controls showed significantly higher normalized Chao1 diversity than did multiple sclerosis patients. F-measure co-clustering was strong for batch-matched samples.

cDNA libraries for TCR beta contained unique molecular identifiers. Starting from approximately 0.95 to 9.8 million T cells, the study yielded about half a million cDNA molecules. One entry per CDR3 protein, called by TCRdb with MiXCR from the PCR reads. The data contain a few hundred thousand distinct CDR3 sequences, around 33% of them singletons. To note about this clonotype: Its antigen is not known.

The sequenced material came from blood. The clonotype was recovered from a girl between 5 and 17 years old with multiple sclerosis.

Here the CDR3 reads CASAGAVQETQYF. As DNA, the CDR3 is TGTGCCAGCGCCGGGGCAGTCCAAGAGACCCAGTACTTC. The chain is built from TRBV18 and TRBJ2-5; D possibly matches TRBD1 or TRBD2 (5 bases each). The germline V gene has CDR1 KGHSH and CDR2 LQKENI. V was shortened by 8 bases and J by 1 base, with 11 bases between the two germline ends. The CDR3 runs 13 residues.